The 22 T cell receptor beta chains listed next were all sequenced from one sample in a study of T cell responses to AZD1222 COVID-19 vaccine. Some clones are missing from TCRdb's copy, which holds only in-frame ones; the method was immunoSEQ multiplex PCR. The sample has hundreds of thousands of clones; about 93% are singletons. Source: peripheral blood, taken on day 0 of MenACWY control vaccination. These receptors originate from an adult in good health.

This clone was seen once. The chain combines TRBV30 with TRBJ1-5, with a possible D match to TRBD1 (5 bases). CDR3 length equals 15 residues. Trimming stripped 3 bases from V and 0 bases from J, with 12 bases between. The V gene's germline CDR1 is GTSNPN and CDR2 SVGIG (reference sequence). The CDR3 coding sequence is TGTGCCTGGAGGGCGGGGGTAGGTAGCAATCAGCCCCAGCATTTT. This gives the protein CAWRAGVGSNQPQHF.

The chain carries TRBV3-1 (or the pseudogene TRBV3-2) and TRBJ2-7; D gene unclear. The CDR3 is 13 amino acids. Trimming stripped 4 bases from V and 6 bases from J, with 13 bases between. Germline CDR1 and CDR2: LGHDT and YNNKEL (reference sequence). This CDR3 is CASSPLLQGEQYF. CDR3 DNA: TGTGCCAGCAGCCCGCTATTACAAGGCGAGCAGTACTTC.

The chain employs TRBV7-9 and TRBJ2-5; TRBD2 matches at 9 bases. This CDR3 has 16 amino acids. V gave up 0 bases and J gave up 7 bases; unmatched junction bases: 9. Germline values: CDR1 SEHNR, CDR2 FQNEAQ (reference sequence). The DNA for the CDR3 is TGTGCCAGCAGCTTAGCCGGTAGCGGGGGTTCCGGGACCCAGTACTTC. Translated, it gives CASSLAGSGGSGTQYF.

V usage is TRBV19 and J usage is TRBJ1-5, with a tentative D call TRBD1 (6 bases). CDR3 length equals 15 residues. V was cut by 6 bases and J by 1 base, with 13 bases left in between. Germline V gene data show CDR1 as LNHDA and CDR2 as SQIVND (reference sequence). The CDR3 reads CASRPTGSSNQPQHF. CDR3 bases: TGTGCCAGTAGACCTACAGGGTCGAGCAATCAGCCCCAGCATTTT.

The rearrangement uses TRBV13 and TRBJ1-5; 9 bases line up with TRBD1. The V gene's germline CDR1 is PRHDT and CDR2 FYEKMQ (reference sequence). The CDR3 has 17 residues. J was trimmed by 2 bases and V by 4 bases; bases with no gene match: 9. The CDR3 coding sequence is TGTGCCAGCAGCTCTAACAAGGGACAGGGTGGCAATCAGCCCCAGCATTTT. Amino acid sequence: CASSSNKGQGGNQPQHF. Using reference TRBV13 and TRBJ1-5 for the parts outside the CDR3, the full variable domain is AAGVIQSPRHLIKEKRETATLKCYPIPRHDTVYWYQQGPGQDPQFLISFYEKMQSDKGSIPDRFSAQQFSDYHSELNMSSLELGDSALYFCASSSNKGQGGNQPQHFGDGTRLSIL.

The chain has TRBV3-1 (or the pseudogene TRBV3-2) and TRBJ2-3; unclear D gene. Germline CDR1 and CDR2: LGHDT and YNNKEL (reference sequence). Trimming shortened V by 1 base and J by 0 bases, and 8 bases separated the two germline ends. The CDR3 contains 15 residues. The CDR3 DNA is TGTGCCAGCAGCCAAGTGGCAACTAGCACAGATACGCAGTATTTT. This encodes CASSQVATSTDTQYF.

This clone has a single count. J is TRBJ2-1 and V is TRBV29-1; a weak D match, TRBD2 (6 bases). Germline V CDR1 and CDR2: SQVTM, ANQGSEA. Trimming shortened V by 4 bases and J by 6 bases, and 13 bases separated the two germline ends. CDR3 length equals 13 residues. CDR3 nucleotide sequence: TGCAGCGTTGGATATGGGACTTTCAATGAGCAGTTCTTC. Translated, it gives CSVGYGTFNEQFF.

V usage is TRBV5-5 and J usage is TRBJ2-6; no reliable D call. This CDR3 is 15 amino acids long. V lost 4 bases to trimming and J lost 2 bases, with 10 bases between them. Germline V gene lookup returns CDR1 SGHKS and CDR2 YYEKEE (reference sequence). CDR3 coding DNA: TGTGCCAGCAGCCCAAGGGTTACTGGGGCCAACGTCCTGACTTTC. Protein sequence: CASSPRVTGANVLTF.

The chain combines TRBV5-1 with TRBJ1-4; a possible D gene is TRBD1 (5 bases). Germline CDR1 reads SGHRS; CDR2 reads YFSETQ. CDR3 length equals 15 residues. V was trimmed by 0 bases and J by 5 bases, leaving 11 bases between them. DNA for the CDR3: TGCGCCAGCAGCTTGGGAGGGGTCGCGAATGAAAAACTGTTTTTT. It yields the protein CASSLGGVANEKLFF.

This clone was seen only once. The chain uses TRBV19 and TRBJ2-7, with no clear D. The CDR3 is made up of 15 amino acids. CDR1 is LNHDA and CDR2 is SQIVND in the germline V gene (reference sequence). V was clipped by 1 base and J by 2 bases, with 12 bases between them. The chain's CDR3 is CASSIAFRSTYEQYF. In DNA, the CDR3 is TGTGCCAGTAGTATAGCGTTCCGGTCCACCTACGAGCAGTACTTC.

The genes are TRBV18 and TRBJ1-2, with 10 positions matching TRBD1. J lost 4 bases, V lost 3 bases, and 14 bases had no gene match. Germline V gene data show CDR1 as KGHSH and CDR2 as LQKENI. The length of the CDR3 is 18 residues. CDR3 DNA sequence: TGTGCCAGCTCACCCATGACAGGGGGCGCCGCGGCTGGCTATGGCTACACCTTC. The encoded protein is CASSPMTGGAAAGYGYTF.

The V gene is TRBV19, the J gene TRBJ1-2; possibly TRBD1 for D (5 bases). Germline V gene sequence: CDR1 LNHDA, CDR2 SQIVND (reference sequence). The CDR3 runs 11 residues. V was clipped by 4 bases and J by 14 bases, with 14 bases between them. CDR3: CASSTGREITF. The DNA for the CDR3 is TGTGCCAGTAGTACGGGACGGGAAATAACCTTC.

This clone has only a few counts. The chain's CDR3 is CASSYGHGNTEAFF. The CDR3 nucleotides read TGTGCCAGCAGCTATGGGCACGGGAACACTGAAGCTTTCTTT. This chain joins TRBV4-2 and TRBJ1-1; D gene unclear. The CDR3 is made up of 14 amino acids. Germline CDR1 is LGHNA and CDR2 is YNFKEQ. The V and J ends lost 5 bases and 1 base respectively, with 11 bases between them.

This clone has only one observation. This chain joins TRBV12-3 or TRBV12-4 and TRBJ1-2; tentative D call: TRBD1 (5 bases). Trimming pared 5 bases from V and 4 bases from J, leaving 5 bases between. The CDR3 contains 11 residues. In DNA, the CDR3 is TGTGCCAGCAGTGGGGCCTATGGCTACACCTTC. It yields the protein CASSGAYGYTF.

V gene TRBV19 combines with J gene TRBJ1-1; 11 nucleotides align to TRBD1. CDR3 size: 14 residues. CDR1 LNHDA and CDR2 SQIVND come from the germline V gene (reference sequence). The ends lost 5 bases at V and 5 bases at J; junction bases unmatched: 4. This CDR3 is CASSSGTGGTEAFF. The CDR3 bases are TGTGCCAGTAGTTCCGGGACAGGGGGGACTGAAGCTTTCTTT.

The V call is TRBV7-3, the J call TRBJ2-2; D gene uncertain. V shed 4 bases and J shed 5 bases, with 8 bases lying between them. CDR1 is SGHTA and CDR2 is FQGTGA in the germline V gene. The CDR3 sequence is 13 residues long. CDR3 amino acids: CASSSMGTGELFF. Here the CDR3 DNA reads TGTGCCAGCAGCTCTATGGGGACCGGGGAGCTGTTTTTT.

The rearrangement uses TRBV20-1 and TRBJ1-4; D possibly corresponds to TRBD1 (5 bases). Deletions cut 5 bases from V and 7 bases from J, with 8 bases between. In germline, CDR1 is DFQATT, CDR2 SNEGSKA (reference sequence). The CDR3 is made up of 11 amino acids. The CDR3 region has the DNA TGCAGTGCTCCAAGGGGTGAAAAACTGTTTTTT. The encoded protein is CSAPRGEKLFF.

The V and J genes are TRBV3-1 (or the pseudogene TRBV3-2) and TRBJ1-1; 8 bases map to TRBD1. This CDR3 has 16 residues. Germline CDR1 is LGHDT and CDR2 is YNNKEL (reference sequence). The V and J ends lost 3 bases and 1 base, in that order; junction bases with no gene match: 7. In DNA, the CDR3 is TGTGCCAGCAGCCACGGGACAGGAGTGACGAACACTGAAGCTTTCTTT. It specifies CASSHGTGVTNTEAFF.

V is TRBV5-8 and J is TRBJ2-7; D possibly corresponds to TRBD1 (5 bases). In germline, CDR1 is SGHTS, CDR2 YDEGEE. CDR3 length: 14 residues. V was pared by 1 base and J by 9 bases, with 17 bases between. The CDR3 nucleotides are TGTGCCAGCAGCTTGATTGTGACAGTTAGATGGCAGTACTTC. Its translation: CASSLIVTVRWQYF.

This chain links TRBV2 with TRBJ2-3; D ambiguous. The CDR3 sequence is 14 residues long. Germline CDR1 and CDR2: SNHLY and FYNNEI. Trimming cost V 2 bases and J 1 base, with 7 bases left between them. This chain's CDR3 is CASSENLRTDTQYF. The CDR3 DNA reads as TGTGCCAGCAGTGAAAACTTGCGCACAGATACGCAGTATTTT.

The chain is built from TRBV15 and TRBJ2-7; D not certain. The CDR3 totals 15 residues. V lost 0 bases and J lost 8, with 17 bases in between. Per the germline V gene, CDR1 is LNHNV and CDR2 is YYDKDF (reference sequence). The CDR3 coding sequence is TGTGCCACCAGCAGAGATAAGGTTATGGGGATTCAGCAGTACTTC. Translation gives CATSRDKVMGIQQYF.

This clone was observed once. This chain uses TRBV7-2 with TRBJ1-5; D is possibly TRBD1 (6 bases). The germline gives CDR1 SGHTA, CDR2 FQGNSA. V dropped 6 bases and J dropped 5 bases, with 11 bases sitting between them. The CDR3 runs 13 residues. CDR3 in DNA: TGTGCCAGCAGACCAGACAGGTATCAGCCCCAGCATTTT. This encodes CASRPDRYQPQHF.